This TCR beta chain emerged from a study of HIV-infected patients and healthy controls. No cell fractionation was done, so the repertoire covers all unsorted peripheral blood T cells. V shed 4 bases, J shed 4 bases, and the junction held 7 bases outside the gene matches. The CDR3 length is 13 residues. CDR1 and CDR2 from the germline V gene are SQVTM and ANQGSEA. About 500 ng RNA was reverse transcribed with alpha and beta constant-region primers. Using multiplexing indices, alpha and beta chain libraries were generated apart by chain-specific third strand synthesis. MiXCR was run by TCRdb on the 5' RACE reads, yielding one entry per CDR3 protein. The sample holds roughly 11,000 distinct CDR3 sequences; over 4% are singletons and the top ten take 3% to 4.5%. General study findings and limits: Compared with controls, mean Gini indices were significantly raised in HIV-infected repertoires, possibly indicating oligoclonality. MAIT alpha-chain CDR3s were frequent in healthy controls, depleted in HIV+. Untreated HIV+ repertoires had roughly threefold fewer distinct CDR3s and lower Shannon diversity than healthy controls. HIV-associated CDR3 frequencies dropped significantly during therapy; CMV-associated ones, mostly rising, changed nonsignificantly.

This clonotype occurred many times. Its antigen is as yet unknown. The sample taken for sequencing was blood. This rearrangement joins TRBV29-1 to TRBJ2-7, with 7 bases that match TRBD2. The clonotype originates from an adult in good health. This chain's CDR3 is CSVVRAGKYEQYF. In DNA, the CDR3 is TGCAGCGTTGTTCGAGCGGGGAAATACGAGCAGTACTTC.